This T cell receptor beta chain was documented in a study of cytomegalovirus exposure and HLA in healthy donors. Study-wide findings and caveats: Researchers catalogued 160 or so TCR beta chains as cytomegalovirus-associated. Presence/absence analysis assumed near-uniform sequencing depth across donors. In vitro experiments confirmed that a few CMV-associated chains were specific for CMV antigens.

The PCR made use of 60 Vbeta and 13 Jbeta primers. Generated by immunoSEQ multiplex PCR, the TCRdb table keeps only in-frame clones and is missing some. The data show some 170,000 clones, 81% seen once. On this clone: The antigen is undetermined.

Germline loops: CDR1 MDHEN, CDR2 SYDVKM. The CDR3 extends over 14 amino acids. V was shortened by 7 bases and J by 6 bases, with 16 bases between the two germline ends. This receptor was taken from a woman in her forties or fifties in good health and CMV-seronegative. The chain couples TRBV28 to TRBJ1-5; D is perhaps TRBD1 (6 bases). The material sequenced was PBMCs. The CDR3 sequence: CASTRGGRGQPQHF. CDR3 nucleotides: TGTGCCAGCACAAGGGGGGGAAGGGGTCAGCCCCAGCATTTT.